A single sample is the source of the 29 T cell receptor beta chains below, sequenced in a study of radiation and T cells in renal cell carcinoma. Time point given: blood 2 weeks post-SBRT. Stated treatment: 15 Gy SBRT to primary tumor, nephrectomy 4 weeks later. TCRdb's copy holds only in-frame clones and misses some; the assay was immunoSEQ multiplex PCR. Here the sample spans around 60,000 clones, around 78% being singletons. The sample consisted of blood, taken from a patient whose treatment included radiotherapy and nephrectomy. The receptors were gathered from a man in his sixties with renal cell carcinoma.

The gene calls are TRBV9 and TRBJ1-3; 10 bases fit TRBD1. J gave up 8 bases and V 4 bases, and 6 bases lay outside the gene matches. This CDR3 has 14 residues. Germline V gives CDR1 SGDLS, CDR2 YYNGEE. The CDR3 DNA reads TGTGCCAGCAGCCAGGACAGGGGGAGAGACACCATATATTTT. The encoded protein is CASSQDRGRDTIYF. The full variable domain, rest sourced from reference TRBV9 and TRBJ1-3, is DSGVTQTPKHLITATGQRVTLRCSPRSGDLSVYWYQQSLDQGLQFLIQYYNGEERAKGNILERFSAQQFPDLHSELNLSSLELGDSALYFCASSQDRGRDTIYFGEGSWLTVV.

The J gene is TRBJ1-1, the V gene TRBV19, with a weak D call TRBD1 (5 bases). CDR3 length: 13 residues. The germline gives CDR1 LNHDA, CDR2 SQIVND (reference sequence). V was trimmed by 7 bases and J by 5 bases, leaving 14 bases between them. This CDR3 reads CASKEAGPTEAFF. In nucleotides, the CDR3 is TGTGCCAGTAAGGAGGCAGGGCCGACTGAAGCTTTCTTT.

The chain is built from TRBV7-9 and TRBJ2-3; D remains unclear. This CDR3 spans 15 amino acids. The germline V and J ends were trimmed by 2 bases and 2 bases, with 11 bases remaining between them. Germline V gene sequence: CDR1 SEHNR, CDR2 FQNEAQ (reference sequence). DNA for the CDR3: TGTGCCAGCAGCTTAACCGTTACCTCCACAGATACGCAGTATTTT. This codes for CASSLTVTSTDTQYF.

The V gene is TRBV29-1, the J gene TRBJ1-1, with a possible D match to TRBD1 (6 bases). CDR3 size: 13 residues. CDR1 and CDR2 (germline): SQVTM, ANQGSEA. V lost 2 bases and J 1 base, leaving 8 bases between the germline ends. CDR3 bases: TGCAGCGTTGAAAAACAGGGGAACACTGAAGCTTTCTTT. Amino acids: CSVEKQGNTEAFF.

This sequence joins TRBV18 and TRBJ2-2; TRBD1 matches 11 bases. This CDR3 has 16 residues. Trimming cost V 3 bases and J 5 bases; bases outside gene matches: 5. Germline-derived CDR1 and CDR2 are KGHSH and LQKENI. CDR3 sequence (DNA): TGTGCCAGCTCACCTGGACAGGGGGCGCGAACCGGGGAGCTGTTTTTT. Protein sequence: CASSPGQGARTGELFF.

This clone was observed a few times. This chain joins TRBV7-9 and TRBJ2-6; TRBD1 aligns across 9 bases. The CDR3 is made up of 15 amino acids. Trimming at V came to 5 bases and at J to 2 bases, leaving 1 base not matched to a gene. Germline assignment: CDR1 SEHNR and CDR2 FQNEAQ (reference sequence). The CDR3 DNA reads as TGTGCCAGCAGCCGGACAGGGGCTGGGGCCAACGTCCTGACTTTC. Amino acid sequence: CASSRTGAGANVLTF.

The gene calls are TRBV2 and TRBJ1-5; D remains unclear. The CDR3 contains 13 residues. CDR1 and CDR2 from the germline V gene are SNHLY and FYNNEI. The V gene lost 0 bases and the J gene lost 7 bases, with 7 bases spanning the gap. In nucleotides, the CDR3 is TGTGCCAGCAGTGAAGCCAACCGACAGCCCCAGCATTTT. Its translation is CASSEANRQPQHF.

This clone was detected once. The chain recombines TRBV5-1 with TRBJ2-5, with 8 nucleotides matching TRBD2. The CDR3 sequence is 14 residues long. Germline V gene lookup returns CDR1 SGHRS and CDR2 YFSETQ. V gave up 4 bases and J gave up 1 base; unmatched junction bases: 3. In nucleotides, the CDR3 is TGCGCCAGCAGCCCGGGGGGGGGCCAAGAGACCCAGTACTTC. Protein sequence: CASSPGGGQETQYF.

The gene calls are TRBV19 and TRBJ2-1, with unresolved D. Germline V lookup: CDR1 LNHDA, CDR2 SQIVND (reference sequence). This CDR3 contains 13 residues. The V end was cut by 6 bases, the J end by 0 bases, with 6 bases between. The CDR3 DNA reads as TGTGCCAGTAGGGGGAACTCCTACAATGAGCAGTTCTTC. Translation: CASRGNSYNEQFF.

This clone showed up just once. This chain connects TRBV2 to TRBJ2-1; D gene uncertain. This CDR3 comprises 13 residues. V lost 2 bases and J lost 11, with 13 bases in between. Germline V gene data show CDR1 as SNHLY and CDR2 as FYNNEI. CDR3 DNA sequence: TGTGCCAGCAGTGAAACCGGGCAGACGAAGCAGTTCTTC. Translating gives CASSETGQTKQFF. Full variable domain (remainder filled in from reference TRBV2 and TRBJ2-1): EPEVTQTPSHQVTQMGQEVILRCVPISNHLYFYWYRQILGQKVEFLVSFYNNEISEKSEIFDDQFSVERPDGSNFTLKIRSTKLEDSAMYFCASSETGQTKQFFGPGTRLTVL.

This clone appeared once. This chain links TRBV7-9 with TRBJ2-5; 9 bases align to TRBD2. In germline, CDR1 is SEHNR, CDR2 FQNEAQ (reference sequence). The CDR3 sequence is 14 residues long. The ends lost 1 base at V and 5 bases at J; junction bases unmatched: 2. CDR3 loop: CASSLVSGSETQYF. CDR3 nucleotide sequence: TGTGCCAGCAGCTTAGTTAGCGGGAGTGAGACCCAGTACTTC.

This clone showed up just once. The CDR3 protein is CASSKRLADFQETQYF. The CDR3 nucleotides are TGTGCCAGCAGCAAAAGGCTAGCGGATTTTCAAGAGACCCAGTACTTC. The chain combines TRBV14 with TRBJ2-5; 7 nucleotides agree with TRBD2. Per germline, CDR1 SGHDN and CDR2 FVKESK. Trimming at V came to 5 bases and at J to 2 bases, leaving 11 bases not matched to a gene. This CDR3 spans 16 amino acids.

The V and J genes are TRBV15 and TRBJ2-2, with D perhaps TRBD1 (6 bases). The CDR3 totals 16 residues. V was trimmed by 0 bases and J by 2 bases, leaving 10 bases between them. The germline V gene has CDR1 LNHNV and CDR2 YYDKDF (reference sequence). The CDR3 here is CATSRDTGINTGELFF. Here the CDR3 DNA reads TGTGCCACCAGCAGAGATACAGGGATAAACACCGGGGAGCTGTTTTTT.

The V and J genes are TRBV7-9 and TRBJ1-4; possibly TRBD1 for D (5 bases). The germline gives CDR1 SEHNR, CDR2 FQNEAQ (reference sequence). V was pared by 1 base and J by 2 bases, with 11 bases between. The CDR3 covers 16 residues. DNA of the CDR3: TGTGCCAGCAGCTTAGGGGCGTGGGGGACTAATGAAAAACTGTTTTTT. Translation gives CASSLGAWGTNEKLFF.

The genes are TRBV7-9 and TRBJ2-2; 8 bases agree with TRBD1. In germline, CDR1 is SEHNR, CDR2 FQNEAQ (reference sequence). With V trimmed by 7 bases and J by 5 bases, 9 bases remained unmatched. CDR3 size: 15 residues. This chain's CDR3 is CASIPDRGGTGELFF. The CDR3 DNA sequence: TGTGCCAGCATTCCCGACAGGGGAGGAACCGGGGAGCTGTTTTTT.

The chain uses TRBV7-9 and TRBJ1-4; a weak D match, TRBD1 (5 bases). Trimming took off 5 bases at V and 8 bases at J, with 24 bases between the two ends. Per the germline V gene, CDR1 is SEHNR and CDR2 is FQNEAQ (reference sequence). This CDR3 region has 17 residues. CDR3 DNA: TGTGCCAGCAGCCCCCTAATCGGCTTGGGGGGGGAGGAAAAACTGTTTTTT. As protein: CASSPLIGLGGEEKLFF.

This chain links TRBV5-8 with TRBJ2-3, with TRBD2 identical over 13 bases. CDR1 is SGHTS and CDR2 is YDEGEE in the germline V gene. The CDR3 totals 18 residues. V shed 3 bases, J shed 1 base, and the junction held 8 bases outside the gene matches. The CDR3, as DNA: TGTGCCAGCAGCTGGGGGACTAGCGGGACCCTTGGCACAGATACGCAGTATTTT. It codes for CASSWGTSGTLGTDTQYF.

The CDR3 nucleotides read TGTGCCTCTTCCCGGGGGCAGATGAACACTGAAGCTTTCTTT. It codes for CASSRGQMNTEAFF. The V call is TRBV30, the J call TRBJ1-1, with a possible D match to TRBD1 (6 bases). Germline lookup yields CDR1 GTSNPN and CDR2 SVGIG (reference sequence). V gave up 7 bases and J gave up 0 bases, with 15 bases separating them. The CDR3 extends over 14 amino acids.

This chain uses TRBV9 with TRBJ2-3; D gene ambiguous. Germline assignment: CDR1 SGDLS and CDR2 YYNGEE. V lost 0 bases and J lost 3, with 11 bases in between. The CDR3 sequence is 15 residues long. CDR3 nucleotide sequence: TGTGCCAGCAGCGTAGAGGGCGTGGCTACAGATACGCAGTATTTT. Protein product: CASSVEGVATDTQYF.

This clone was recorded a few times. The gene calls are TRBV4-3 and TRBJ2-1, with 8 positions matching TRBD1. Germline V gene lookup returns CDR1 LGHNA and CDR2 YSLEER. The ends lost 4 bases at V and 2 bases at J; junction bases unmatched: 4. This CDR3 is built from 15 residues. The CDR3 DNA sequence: TGCGCCAGCAGCCGTCGGACAGGGACCTACAATGAGCAGTTCTTC. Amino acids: CASSRRTGTYNEQFF.

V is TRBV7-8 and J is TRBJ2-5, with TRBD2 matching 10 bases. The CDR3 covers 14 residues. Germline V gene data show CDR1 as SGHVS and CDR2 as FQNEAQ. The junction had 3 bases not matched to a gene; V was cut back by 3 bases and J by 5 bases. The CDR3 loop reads CASSFSGGPETQYF. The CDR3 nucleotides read TGTGCCAGCAGCTTTAGCGGGGGGCCTGAGACCCAGTACTTC. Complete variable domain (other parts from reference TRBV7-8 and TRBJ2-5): GAGVSQSPRYKVAKRGQDVALRCDPISGHVSLFWYQQALGQGPEFLTYFQNEAQLDKSGLPSDRFFAERPEGSVSTLKIQRTQQEDSAVYLCASSFSGGPETQYFGPGTRLLVL.

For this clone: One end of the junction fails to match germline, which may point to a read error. This CDR3 reads CASSEDWGPGANVLTF. The CDR3 region has the DNA TGTGCCAGCAGTGAAGACTGGGGCCCCGGGGCCAACGTCCTGACTTTC. The chain recombines TRBV10-3 with TRBJ2-6, with a possible D match to TRBD1 (5 bases). This CDR3 region has 16 residues. The germline gives CDR1 ENHRY, CDR2 SYGVKD.

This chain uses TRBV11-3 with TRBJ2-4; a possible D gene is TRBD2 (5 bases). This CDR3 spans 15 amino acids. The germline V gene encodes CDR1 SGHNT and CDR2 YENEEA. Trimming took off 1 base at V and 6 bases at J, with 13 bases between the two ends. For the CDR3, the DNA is TGTGCCAGCAGCTTAGGAGCGGATCAAGGAAACATTCAGTACTTC. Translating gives CASSLGADQGNIQYF.

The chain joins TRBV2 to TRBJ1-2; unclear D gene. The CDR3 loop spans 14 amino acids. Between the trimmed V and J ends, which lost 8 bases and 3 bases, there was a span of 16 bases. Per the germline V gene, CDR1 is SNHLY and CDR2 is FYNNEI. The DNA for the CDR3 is TGTGCCAGCCTCCCCCAAACGGGCGACTATGGCTACACCTTC. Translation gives CASLPQTGDYGYTF.

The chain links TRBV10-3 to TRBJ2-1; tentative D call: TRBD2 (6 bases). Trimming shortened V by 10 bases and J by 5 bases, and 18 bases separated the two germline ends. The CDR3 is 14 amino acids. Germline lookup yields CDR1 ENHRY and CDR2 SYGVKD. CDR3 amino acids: CATRGGREHNEQFF. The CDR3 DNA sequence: TGTGCCACTCGGGGAGGCAGGGAACACAATGAGCAGTTCTTC.

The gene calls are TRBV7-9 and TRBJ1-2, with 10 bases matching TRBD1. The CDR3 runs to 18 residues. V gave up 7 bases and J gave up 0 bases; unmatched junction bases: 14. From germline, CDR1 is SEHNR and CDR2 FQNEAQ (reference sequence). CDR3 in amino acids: CASTKDRGFSSPNYGYTF. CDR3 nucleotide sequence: TGTGCCAGCACCAAGGACAGGGGGTTCAGTAGCCCTAACTATGGCTACACCTTC. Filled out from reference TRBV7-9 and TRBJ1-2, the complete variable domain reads DTGVSQNPRHKITKRGQNVTFRCDPISEHNRLYWYRQTLGQGPEFLTYFQNEAQLEKSRLLSDRFSAERPKGSFSTLEIQRTEQGDSAMYLCASTKDRGFSSPNYGYTFGSGTRLTVV.

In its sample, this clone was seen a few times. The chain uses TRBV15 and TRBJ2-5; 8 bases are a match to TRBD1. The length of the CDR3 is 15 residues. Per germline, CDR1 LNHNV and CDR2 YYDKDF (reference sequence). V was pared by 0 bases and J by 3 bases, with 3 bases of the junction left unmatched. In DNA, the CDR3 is TGTGCCACCAGCAGAGATTTGGGACAGGAAGAGACCCAGTACTTC. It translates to CATSRDLGQEETQYF.

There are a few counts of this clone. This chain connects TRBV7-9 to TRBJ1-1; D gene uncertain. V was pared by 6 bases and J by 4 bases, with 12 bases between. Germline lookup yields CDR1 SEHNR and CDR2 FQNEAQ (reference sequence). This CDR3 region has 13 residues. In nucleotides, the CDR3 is TGTGCCAGCAGGTCCGACGGCGTCACTGAAGCTTTCTTT. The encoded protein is CASRSDGVTEAFF.

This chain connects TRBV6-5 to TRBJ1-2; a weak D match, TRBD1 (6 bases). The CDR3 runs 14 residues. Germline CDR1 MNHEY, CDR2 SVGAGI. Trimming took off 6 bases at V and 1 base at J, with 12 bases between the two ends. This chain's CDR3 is CASSSDRINYGYTF. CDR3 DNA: TGTGCCAGCAGCTCTGACAGGATTAACTATGGCTACACCTTC.